Presented here are 10 T cell receptor beta chains from one specimen sequenced in a study of OX40 agonist ivuxolimab in advanced cancers. Profiling relied on immunoSEQ multiplex PCR, and the TCRdb table lists in-frame clones only, not all of them. Of tens of thousands of clones in the sample, over 75% are singletons; the top ten hold less than 0.65%. Sequenced here: CD4+ or CD8+ T cells sorted from blood, sampled in a trial of the OX40 agonist ivuxolimab. These receptors all come from an adult with an advanced solid tumor such as melanoma, head and neck, liver or kidney cancer.

The V and J genes are TRBV11-3 and TRBJ2-7, with 8 bases lining up with TRBD2. The V and J ends lost 5 bases and 5 bases, in that order; junction bases with no gene match: 11. CDR3 length: 15 residues. CDR1 and CDR2 (germline): SGHNT, YENEEA. The DNA of the CDR3 is TGTGCCAGCAGCCCCCCCGGGACTAGTGGAAACGAGCAGTACTTC. The encoded protein is CASSPPGTSGNEQYF.

V usage is TRBV25-1 and J usage is TRBJ1-2, with 7 bases lining up with TRBD1. Per the germline V gene, CDR1 is MGHDK and CDR2 is SYGVNS. The CDR3 has 13 amino acids. The trim removed 5 bases at V and 6 bases at J, leaving 6 bases unmatched. The DNA for the CDR3 is TGTGCCAGCAGTATTCCCGGGACAGATGGCTACACCTTC. This encodes CASSIPGTDGYTF.

This rearrangement joins TRBV19 to TRBJ2-7; possibly TRBD1 or TRBD2 for D (5 bases each). Germline loops: CDR1 LNHDA, CDR2 SQIVND (reference sequence). Deletions cut 3 bases from V and 7 bases from J, with 16 bases between. This CDR3 has 14 residues. CDR3 in amino acids: CASSIGQGVAEQYF. The CDR3 region has the DNA TGTGCCAGTAGTATCGGGCAGGGAGTAGCTGAGCAGTACTTC.

A few counts support this clone. V gene TRBV5-4 combines with J gene TRBJ2-7, with D uncertain. Germline CDR1 reads SGHNT; CDR2 reads YYREEE (reference sequence). V was cut by 2 bases and J by 3 bases, with 9 bases left in between. There are 13 residues in the CDR3. In DNA form, the CDR3 reads TGTGCCAGCAGCTTTGGCCCCGACTACGAGCAGTACTTC. Its translation: CASSFGPDYEQYF. The full variable domain, completed using reference TRBV5-4 and TRBJ2-7, is ETGVTQSPTHLIKTRGQQVTLRCSSQSGHNTVSWYQQALGQGPQFIFQYYREEENGRGNFPPRFSGLQFPNYSSELNVNALELDDSALYLCASSFGPDYEQYFGPGTRLTVT.

The rearrangement joins TRBV13 to TRBJ1-6, with D uncertain. The CDR3 length is 17 residues. With 0 bases removed from V and 6 bases from J, the gap between germline ends came to 15 bases. Germline CDR1 PRHDT, CDR2 FYEKMQ (reference sequence). The CDR3 spells CASSLGDGPGGNSPLHF. DNA for the CDR3: TGTGCCAGCAGCTTAGGGGACGGGCCAGGAGGTAATTCACCCCTCCACTTT.

The chain uses TRBV28 and TRBJ1-5; weak D call: TRBD1 (5 bases). V was cut by 5 bases and J by 2 bases, with 13 bases left in between. This CDR3 has 15 amino acids. Germline CDR1 is MDHEN and CDR2 is SYDVKM. The CDR3 protein is CASSRGDIGNQPQHF. In nucleotides, the CDR3 is TGTGCCAGCAGTAGAGGGGATATCGGCAATCAGCCCCAGCATTTT.

This clone has just a few counts. J is TRBJ2-3 and V is TRBV5-5; possibly TRBD2 for D (6 bases). Germline CDR1 SGHKS, CDR2 YYEKEE (reference sequence). The CDR3 runs to 14 residues. V lost 0 bases, J lost 6 bases, and 11 bases lay in between. The CDR3 nucleotides are TGTGCCAGCAGCTTGGCCGGGGGATCCGATACGCAGTATTTT. As protein: CASSLAGGSDTQYF.

The chain recombines TRBV7-9 with TRBJ2-5; 9 bases align to TRBD1. The CDR3 covers 13 residues. Germline values: CDR1 SEHNR, CDR2 FQNEAQ (reference sequence). V lost 4 bases, J lost 5 bases, and 2 bases stayed unmatched. The CDR3 spells CASSWTGEETQYF. The CDR3 DNA sequence: TGTGCCAGCAGCTGGACAGGGGAGGAGACCCAGTACTTC.

This sequence joins TRBV5-6 and TRBJ1-1, with D uncertain. This CDR3 region has 14 residues. V lost 0 bases and J 5 bases, leaving 11 bases between the germline ends. CDR1 is SGHDT, CDR2 YYEEEE, per germline. CDR3 DNA: TGTGCCAGCAGCTTGGTAAGGGCGGTAACTGAAGCTTTCTTT. This encodes CASSLVRAVTEAFF.

J is TRBJ2-7 and V is TRBV7-2; 8 bases are a match to TRBD1. V was pared by 4 bases and J by 5 bases, with 4 bases of the junction left unmatched. The germline V gene has CDR1 SGHTA and CDR2 FQGNSA. The CDR3 sequence is 13 residues long. The CDR3 spells CASSSWTGNEQYF. The CDR3 DNA follows: TGTGCCAGCAGCTCCTGGACAGGGAACGAGCAGTACTTC.